These 7 T cell receptor beta chains were all obtained from the same sample, sequenced in a study of T cell responses to AZD1222 COVID-19 vaccine. The protocol was immunoSEQ multiplex PCR, while the TCRdb copy is restricted to in-frame clones and leaves out a portion. Of about 130,000 clones detected, approximately 84% appear once; the ten largest clones hold approximately 20%. Sequencing was performed on peripheral blood, taken on day 0 of AZD1222 vaccination. These receptors were collected from an adult in good health.

The genes are TRBV7-8 and TRBJ2-7, with unresolved D. CDR1 is SGHVS, CDR2 FQNEAQ, per germline. This CDR3 has 15 amino acids. Trimming took 1 base from V and 3 from J, leaving 13 bases between them. The CDR3 nucleotides are TGTGCCAGCAGCTTAGGGTCATCAGGAATCTACGAGCAGTACTTC. Its protein is CASSLGSSGIYEQYF.

This chain uses TRBV6-1 with TRBJ1-2, with TRBD1 matching 8 bases. Germline-derived CDR1 and CDR2 are MNHNS and SASEGT. Trimming took 3 bases from V and 8 from J; bases not matched to a gene: 5. CDR3 length: 13 amino acids. The CDR3 is CASSEWTGQGYTF. The CDR3 DNA is TGTGCCAGCAGTGAGTGGACAGGGCAAGGCTACACCTTC.

This clone occurred once. The chain uses TRBV7-9 and TRBJ1-6, with 8 bases matching TRBD1. In germline, CDR1 is SEHNR, CDR2 FQNEAQ (reference sequence). Germline trimming cut 5 bases from V and 5 bases from J; bases unmatched to any gene: 2. CDR3 size: 14 residues. For the CDR3, the DNA is TGTGCCAGCAGCCGGACAGGGAATAATTCACCCCTCCACTTT. Residues: CASSRTGNNSPLHF.

This rearrangement joins TRBV5-1 to TRBJ1-2, with D maybe TRBD1 (5 bases). Per the germline V gene, CDR1 is SGHRS and CDR2 is YFSETQ. The CDR3 spans 13 residues. V lost 4 bases to trimming and J lost 5 bases, with 12 bases between them. CDR3 coding DNA: TGCGCCAGCAGCGAAAAAGGGGAGTATGGCTACACCTTC. Translated, it gives CASSEKGEYGYTF.

The chain employs TRBV12-5 and TRBJ2-7; possibly TRBD1 or TRBD2 for D (5 bases each). Looked up from germline, CDR1 is LGHNT and CDR2 is FRNRAP. V was trimmed by 4 bases and J by 5 bases, leaving 15 bases between them. There are 14 residues in the CDR3. CDR3: CASGSGTVLDEQYF. CDR3 sequence (DNA): TGTGCTAGTGGTTCGGGGACCGTCTTGGACGAGCAGTACTTC. The complete variable domain, with remaining parts taken from reference TRBV12-5 and TRBJ2-7, reads DARVTQTPRHKVTEMGQEVTMRCQPILGHNTVFWYRQTMMQGLELLAYFRNRAPLDDSGMPKDRFSAEMPDATLATLKIQPSEPRDSAVYFCASGSGTVLDEQYFGPGTRLTVT.

The chain is built from TRBV4-2 and TRBJ1-5, with no clear D. Trimming took off 0 bases at V and 2 bases at J, with 2 bases between the two ends. CDR3 length: 13 amino acids. Looked up from germline, CDR1 is LGHNA and CDR2 is YNFKEQ. CDR3 loop: CASSQDGNQPQHF. DNA for the CDR3: TGTGCCAGCAGCCAAGATGGCAATCAGCCCCAGCATTTT.

J is TRBJ2-1 and V is TRBV6-5; the D gene is possibly TRBD2 (6 bases). From germline, CDR1 is MNHEY and CDR2 SVGAGI. Trimming left V 2 bases short and J 9 bases short, with 14 bases between. This CDR3 region has 14 residues. The DNA for the CDR3 is TGTGCCAGCAGTTACAGTTCCACTAGCACTGAGCAGTTCTTC. Translation gives CASSYSSTSTEQFF.